A selection of T cell receptor beta chains follows, all from one sample in a study of OX40 agonist ivuxolimab in advanced cancers. The protocol was immunoSEQ multiplex PCR, while the TCRdb copy is restricted to in-frame clones and leaves out a portion. The sample lists 25,000 or so clones, 73% seen once, with about 17% in the top ten. This sample comprised CD4+ or CD8+ T cells sorted from blood, obtained in a trial of the OX40 agonist ivuxolimab. The receptors here all came from an adult with an advanced solid tumor such as melanoma, head and neck, liver or kidney cancer. Each CDR3 is given with its conserved first and last residue. The order of the fields is J gene, V gene, D gene, clone size, CDR3 protein, CDR3 DNA. The D gene is left open where the match is weak. Rows may omit the clone size; those that give it use once, few, many or a size class.

j_gene: TRBJ1-1
v_gene: TRBV28
d_gene: .
abundance: .
CDR3aa: CASGTRQVDTEAFF
CDR3nt: TGTGCCAGCGGGACTCGTCAGGTGGACACTGAAGCTTTCTTT

j_gene: TRBJ2-5
v_gene: TRBV10-3
d_gene: TRBD2
abundance: medium-sized
CDR3aa: CAIREAGEGETQYF
CDR3nt: TGTGCCATCAGGGAGGCCGGGGAGGGTGAGACCCAGTACTTC

j_gene: TRBJ2-1
v_gene: TRBV27
d_gene: .
abundance: once
CDR3aa: CASSLSIGPGPQRPGSYNEQFF
CDR3nt: TGTGCCAGCAGTTTATCGATCGGCCCGGGACCTCAACGCCCGGGCTCCTACAATGAGCAGTTCTTC

j_gene: TRBJ2-7
v_gene: TRBV5-5
d_gene: .
abundance: .
CDR3aa: CASSLGAPYEQYF
CDR3nt: TGTGCCAGCAGCTTAGGAGCCCCCTACGAGCAGTACTTC

j_gene: TRBJ2-7
v_gene: TRBV7-9
d_gene: .
abundance: .
CDR3aa: CASSLGTTYEQYF
CDR3nt: TGTGCCAGCAGCTTAGGAACTACCTACGAGCAGTACTTC

j_gene: TRBJ2-7
v_gene: TRBV6-1
d_gene: .
abundance: .
CDR3aa: CASSVGRGRSDEQYF
CDR3nt: TGTGCCAGCAGTGTGGGGCGGGGGCGGTCAGACGAGCAGTACTTC

j_gene: TRBJ1-5
v_gene: TRBV27
d_gene: .
abundance: .
CDR3aa: CASSPLTGLINQPQHF
CDR3nt: TGTGCCAGCAGTCCCCTTACGGGACTTATCAATCAGCCCCAGCATTTT

j_gene: TRBJ1-1
v_gene: TRBV4-1
d_gene: .
abundance: .
CDR3aa: CASSQERVGAEAFF
CDR3nt: TGCGCCAGCAGCCAAGAAAGGGTGGGGGCTGAAGCTTTCTTT

j_gene: TRBJ2-5
v_gene: TRBV6-6
d_gene: .
abundance: .
CDR3aa: CASRWGGQQTQYF
CDR3nt: TGTGCCAGCAGATGGGGGGGCCAACAGACCCAGTACTTC

j_gene: TRBJ2-5
v_gene: TRBV28
d_gene: TRBD1
abundance: .
CDR3aa: CASSSVPGTEYQETQYF
CDR3nt: TGTGCCAGCAGTTCCGTCCCCGGGACAGAGTACCAAGAGACCCAGTACTTC

j_gene: TRBJ2-1
v_gene: TRBV19
d_gene: TRBD1
abundance: .
CDR3aa: CASSINRGYEQFF
CDR3nt: TGTGCCAGTAGTATAAACAGGGGCTATGAGCAGTTCTTC

j_gene: TRBJ2-1
v_gene: TRBV27
d_gene: TRBD1
abundance: .
CDR3aa: CASSFLGTGGADEQFF
CDR3nt: TGTGCCAGCAGTTTCCTCGGGACAGGGGGCGCAGATGAGCAGTTCTTC

j_gene: TRBJ1-1
v_gene: TRBV4-3
d_gene: .
abundance: .
CDR3aa: CASSPGQTNTEAFF
CDR3nt: TGCGCCAGCAGTCCGGGGCAGACGAACACTGAAGCTTTCTTT

j_gene: TRBJ2-2
v_gene: TRBV5-6
d_gene: TRBD2
abundance: .
CDR3aa: CASNQRGNTGELFF
CDR3nt: TGTGCCAGCAACCAGCGGGGGAACACCGGGGAGCTGTTTTTT

j_gene: TRBJ1-5
v_gene: TRBV7-2
d_gene: .
abundance: .
CDR3aa: CASSLMRGGQPQHF
CDR3nt: TGTGCCAGCAGCTTAATGAGGGGCGGACAGCCCCAGCATTTT

j_gene: TRBJ2-7
v_gene: TRBV9
d_gene: TRBD2
abundance: .
CDR3aa: CASSVGSSGAYEQYF
CDR3nt: TGTGCCAGCAGCGTAGGGTCTAGCGGAGCCTACGAGCAGTACTTC

j_gene: TRBJ1-1
v_gene: TRBV9
d_gene: TRBD1
abundance: .
CDR3aa: CASSPTQGMNTEAFF
CDR3nt: TGTGCCAGCAGCCCCACACAGGGGATGAACACTGAAGCTTTCTTT

j_gene: TRBJ1-3
v_gene: TRBV5-4
d_gene: .
abundance: .
CDR3aa: CASSLGGNTIYF
CDR3nt: TGTGCCAGCAGCTTGGGGGGAAACACCATATATTTT

j_gene: TRBJ1-5
v_gene: TRBV19
d_gene: .
abundance: .
CDR3aa: CASSIGQVNQPQHF
CDR3nt: TGTGCCAGTAGTATTGGGCAGGTGAATCAGCCCCAGCATTTT

j_gene: TRBJ2-2
v_gene: TRBV19
d_gene: TRBD1
abundance: few
CDR3aa: CASSPGTVETGELFF
CDR3nt: TGTGCCAGTAGTCCCGGGACAGTAGAAACCGGGGAGCTGTTTTTT

j_gene: TRBJ2-1
v_gene: TRBV7-9
d_gene: TRBD2
abundance: few
CDR3aa: CASSNSGGASEQFF
CDR3nt: TGTGCCAGCAGCAATAGCGGGGGGGCTAGTGAGCAGTTCTTC

j_gene: TRBJ2-2
v_gene: TRBV7-6
d_gene: .
abundance: .
CDR3aa: CASSLMRALNTGELFF
CDR3nt: TGTGCCAGCAGCTTAATGCGGGCCTTGAACACCGGGGAGCTGTTTTTT

j_gene: TRBJ2-3
v_gene: TRBV28
d_gene: TRBD1
abundance: .
CDR3aa: CASEGGRADTQYF
CDR3nt: TGTGCCAGCGAAGGGGGCCGGGCAGATACGCAGTATTTT

j_gene: TRBJ1-1
v_gene: TRBV19
d_gene: .
abundance: .
CDR3aa: CASSIRGQAEAFF
CDR3nt: TGTGCCAGTAGTATAAGAGGCCAGGCTGAAGCTTTCTTT

j_gene: TRBJ2-3
v_gene: TRBV13
d_gene: TRBD2
abundance: .
CDR3aa: CASSKRSGGNTDTQYF
CDR3nt: TGTGCCAGCAGCAAACGTAGCGGGGGGAACACAGATACGCAGTATTTT

j_gene: TRBJ2-7
v_gene: TRBV28
d_gene: .
abundance: .
CDR3aa: CASIRAGSEQYF
CDR3nt: TGTGCCAGCATACGGGCGGGGTCCGAGCAGTACTTC

j_gene: TRBJ2-7
v_gene: TRBV20-1
d_gene: .
abundance: .
CDR3aa: CSASEGWEQYF
CDR3nt: TGCAGTGCTAGTGAGGGGTGGGAGCAGTACTTC

j_gene: TRBJ1-5
v_gene: TRBV10-3
d_gene: .
abundance: few
CDR3aa: CAISERGGGLMPQHF
CDR3nt: TGTGCCATCAGTGAGAGGGGCGGGGGGCTAATGCCCCAGCATTTT

j_gene: TRBJ1-1
v_gene: TRBV6-5
d_gene: TRBD1
abundance: once
CDR3aa: CASSKGQGYTEAFF
CDR3nt: TGTGCCAGCAGTAAGGGACAGGGATACACTGAAGCTTTCTTT

j_gene: TRBJ2-1
v_gene: TRBV5-6
d_gene: .
abundance: .
CDR3aa: CASSSSRLGRYNEQFF
CDR3nt: TGTGCCAGCAGCTCCTCCCGCCTGGGTAGGTACAATGAGCAGTTCTTC

j_gene: TRBJ2-7
v_gene: TRBV6-1
d_gene: TRBD2
abundance: .
CDR3aa: CASRGLAVSSYEQYF
CDR3nt: TGTGCCAGCAGAGGACTAGCGGTAAGCTCCTACGAGCAGTACTTC

j_gene: TRBJ2-1
v_gene: TRBV6-6
d_gene: TRBD1
abundance: .
CDR3aa: CASRGTGTAYNEQFF
CDR3nt: TGTGCCAGCAGGGGGACCGGGACAGCCTACAATGAGCAGTTCTTC

j_gene: TRBJ2-7
v_gene: TRBV7-6
d_gene: .
abundance: medium-sized
CDR3aa: CASTQWAGDYEQYF
CDR3nt: TGTGCCAGCACCCAATGGGCAGGAGACTACGAGCAGTACTTC

j_gene: TRBJ2-1
v_gene: TRBV11-3
d_gene: .
abundance: .
CDR3aa: CASSRETGAGEQFF
CDR3nt: TGTGCCAGCAGCCGGGAGACGGGGGCTGGAGAGCAGTTCTTC

j_gene: TRBJ2-7
v_gene: TRBV11-3
d_gene: .
abundance: .
CDR3aa: CASSLDRRGASSYEQYF
CDR3nt: TGTGCCAGCAGCTTAGATCGGCGCGGGGCGAGCTCCTACGAGCAGTACTTC

j_gene: TRBJ1-6
v_gene: TRBV5-3
d_gene: .
abundance: .
CDR3aa: CASGTPRAPLHF
CDR3nt: TGTGCCAGCGGGACTCCACGTGCACCCCTCCACTTT

j_gene: TRBJ1-3
v_gene: TRBV28
d_gene: .
abundance: .
CDR3aa: CASSSIDRLSGNTIYF
CDR3nt: TGTGCCAGCAGTTCCATTGACAGGCTCTCTGGAAACACCATATATTTT

j_gene: TRBJ1-5
v_gene: TRBV28
d_gene: .
abundance: .
CDR3aa: CASSLGGPAQHF
CDR3nt: TGTGCCAGCAGTTTAGGGGGCCCAGCCCAGCATTTT

j_gene: TRBJ1-3
v_gene: TRBV7-9
d_gene: .
abundance: .
CDR3aa: CASSLGRSGRNRGNTIYF
CDR3nt: TGTGCCAGCAGCCTAGGAAGGTCCGGGCGCAATCGTGGAAACACCATATATTTT